This T cell receptor beta chain emerged from a study of cytomegalovirus exposure and HLA in healthy donors. Study results and caveats: Donors were assumed by presence/absence analyses to have roughly uniform sequencing depth.

PCR was performed using 60 Vbeta and 13 Jbeta primers. This table comes from immunoSEQ multiplex PCR, and its TCRdb copy is limited to in-frame clones, with some not included. The sample lists 150,000 to 200,000 clones, approximately 81% occurring once. Trimming cost V 4 bases and J 2 bases, with 11 bases left between them. Germline-derived CDR1 and CDR2 are SEHNR and FQNEAQ (reference sequence). There are 14 residues in the CDR3. Likely unrecorded immune exposures existed in these nominally healthy donors. A remark on this clone: What it binds is unknown.

The material sequenced was PBMCs. The chain couples TRBV7-9 to TRBJ2-5, with unresolved D. The TCR sequence derives from a man between 18 and 29 years old in good health and CMV-seropositive. CDR3 amino acids: CASSSDTPQETQYF. The CDR3 DNA reads as TGTGCCAGCAGCTCTGACACCCCTCAAGAGACCCAGTACTTC.